The present T cell receptor (beta chain) was sequenced within a study of monozygotic twins with inflammatory bowel disease. Broader study findings: The analysis failed to separate different T cell subtypes. TCRbeta inverse Simpson diversity was decreased in IBD patients versus healthy co-twins.

Germline V gene lookup returns CDR1 KGHSH and CDR2 LQKENI. CDR3 length equals 14 residues. With respect to this clonotype: Its matching antigen is unknown.

TCRdb re-called the 5' RACE reads and catalogs CDR3 proteins one per entry, DNA excluded. This sample contains over 90,000 distinct CDR3 sequences. This clonotype was sampled from a human donor with ulcerative colitis or Crohn's disease, or a healthy co-twin of an affected twin (not recorded which). The chain is built from TRBV18 and TRBJ2-7; the D call from TCRdb, TRBD1, cannot be confirmed without DNA. Sequencing was performed on blood. The CDR3 loop is CASSPLPGPYEQYF.